The 18 T cell receptor beta chains below come from one sample, sequenced in a study of human T cells and chemical hapten exposure. Time point reported: healthy volunteer bleed at 2 weeks. From whole blood left unfractionated, total RNA was extracted. TCRdb reprocessed the RACE reads via MiXCR and lists one record per CDR3 protein. The data contain around 130,000 distinct CDR3 sequences, about 9.4% of them singletons. The sequencing sample was made of whole blood. These TCRs come from a male donor in good health. Some clones in this sample may be carry-over from other donors' samples.

In this sample, this clonotype turned up a few times. The V gene is TRBV29-1, the J gene TRBJ2-1; the match to TRBD1 covers 7 bases. The CDR3 loop spans 15 amino acids. Germline V gene lookup returns CDR1 SQVTM and CDR2 ANQGSEA. V was pared by 4 bases and J by 2 bases, with 8 bases of the junction left unmatched. DNA of the CDR3: TGCAGCGTTGTATACAGGACAGGCCCCTACAATGAGCAGTTCTTC. It specifies CSVVYRTGPYNEQFF.

Many counts were recorded for this clonotype. This chain uses TRBV29-1 with TRBJ2-3; weak D call: TRBD2 (6 bases). This CDR3 is built from 13 residues. Trimming took off 5 bases at V and 2 bases at J, with 11 bases between the two ends. CDR1 and CDR2 (germline): SQVTM, ANQGSEA. In DNA, the CDR3 is TGCAGCGTTAAGCGGGTCCTCACAGATACGCAGTATTTT. Residues: CSVKRVLTDTQYF.

This clonotype was seen many times. V is TRBV12-3 or TRBV12-4 and J is TRBJ2-7, with 10 bases matching TRBD1. The CDR3 covers 14 residues. Trimming at V came to 1 base and at J to 4 bases, leaving 1 base not matched to a gene. CDR3 bases: TGTGCCAGCAGTTTAGGGGGACAGGGGTACGAGCAGTACTTC. It is translated as CASSLGGQGYEQYF.

Ten or more counts support this clonotype. The chain combines TRBV29-1 with TRBJ1-1, with a weak D call TRBD1 (5 bases). The CDR3 has 12 amino acids. Trimming removed 4 bases at V and 4 bases at J, with 10 bases between. CDR1 and CDR2 (germline): SQVTM, ANQGSEA. CDR3 sequence: CSVGGGSTEAFF. In DNA, the CDR3 is TGCAGCGTTGGTGGGGGGAGCACTGAAGCTTTCTTT.

The sample holds a few counts of this clonotype. The rearrangement links TRBV14 to TRBJ1-4; D not certain. Germline V gives CDR1 SGHDN, CDR2 FVKESK. The CDR3 has 14 residues. V lost 0 bases to trimming and J lost 7 bases, with 9 bases between them. CDR3 sequence (DNA): TGTGCCAGCAGCCAAGAGGTAGCGGTTGAAAAACTGTTTTTT. The encoded protein is CASSQEVAVEKLFF.

This clonotype was seen repeatedly, ten times or more. This chain joins TRBV29-1 and TRBJ2-4, with TRBD2 matching 11 bases. Trimming cost V 1 base and J 0 bases; bases outside gene matches: 5. The CDR3 sequence is 17 residues long. In germline, CDR1 is SQVTM, CDR2 ANQGSEA. CDR3 DNA: TGCAGCGTTGAAGTGGCTAGCGGGGGGCTAGCCAAAAACATTCAGTACTTC. Residues: CSVEVASGGLAKNIQYF.

This clonotype has ten or more counts. The chain links TRBV14 to TRBJ2-1, with 10 bases fitting TRBD2. J gave up 5 bases and V 8 bases, and 6 bases lay outside the gene matches. The CDR3 contains 14 residues. The V gene's germline CDR1 is SGHDN and CDR2 FVKESK. The CDR3 loop is CASSRLAGDNEQFF. The CDR3 DNA follows: TGTGCCAGCTCGCGGCTAGCGGGGGACAATGAGCAGTTCTTC.

This clonotype was found many times. The rearrangement links TRBV19 to TRBJ1-2; no reliable D call. V shed 6 bases and J shed 3 bases, with 5 bases lying between them. CDR1 and CDR2 from the germline V gene are LNHDA and SQIVND (reference sequence). The CDR3 is 11 amino acids. The CDR3 region is CASRQDYGYTF. The CDR3 DNA sequence: TGTGCCAGTAGGCAGGACTATGGCTACACCTTC.

CDR3 DNA: TGCGCCAGCAGCGGGGGACAGAGCTTATCCTACGAGCAGTACTTC. Translated: CASSGGQSLSYEQYF. V gene TRBV5-1 combines with J gene TRBJ2-7, with TRBD1 matching over 7 bases. This CDR3 is 15 amino acids long. Trimming removed 4 bases from V and 1 base from J; junction bases left unmatched: 8. Germline values: CDR1 SGHRS, CDR2 YFSETQ.

The J gene is TRBJ2-7, the V gene TRBV2; tentatively, D is TRBD1 (6 bases). V dropped 1 base and J dropped 3 bases, with 13 bases sitting between them. Germline V gives CDR1 SNHLY, CDR2 FYNNEI. The CDR3 runs 15 residues. CDR3 sequence reads: CASSEVLQGDYEQYF. DNA for the CDR3: TGTGCCAGCAGTGAAGTGTTACAGGGCGACTACGAGCAGTACTTC.

The chain joins TRBV27 to TRBJ1-3; D possibly corresponds to TRBD1 (5 bases). The CDR3 runs to 15 residues. The germline V gene encodes CDR1 MNHEY and CDR2 SMNVEV (reference sequence). The V end was cut by 6 bases, the J end by 4 bases, with 16 bases between. The CDR3 protein is CASRQTGPWGNTIYF. DNA for the CDR3: TGTGCCAGCAGGCAGACGGGACCCTGGGGAAACACCATATATTTT.

This clonotype was picked up a small number of times. CDR3 residues: CASSYQTRNQPQHF. For the CDR3, the DNA is TGTGCCAGCAGCTATCAAACGAGAAATCAGCCCCAGCATTTT. V is TRBV2 and J is TRBJ1-5; unclear D gene. Trimming shortened V by 6 bases and J by 4 bases, and 13 bases separated the two germline ends. The CDR3 contains 14 residues. Germline loops: CDR1 SNHLY, CDR2 FYNNEI.

This clonotype has a count of ten or more. The chain joins TRBV7-6 to TRBJ2-3, with 9 positions matching TRBD2. The CDR3 length is 16 residues. Per germline, CDR1 SGHVS and CDR2 FNYEAQ. The V and J ends lost 3 bases and 5 bases, in that order; junction bases with no gene match: 9. The CDR3 nucleotides are TGTGCCAGCAGCTTTGGCGGGGGGGCCCGGGGAGATACGCAGTATTTT. Its protein product is CASSFGGGARGDTQYF. The complete variable domain, with remaining parts taken from reference TRBV7-6 and TRBJ2-3, reads GAGVSQSPRYKVTKRGQDVALRCDPISGHVSLYWYRQALGQGPEFLTYFNYEAQQDKSGLPNDRFSAERPEGSISTLTIQRTEQRDSAMYRCASSFGGGARGDTQYFGPGTRLTVL.

This clonotype came up many times. This chain's CDR3 is CSARVAGQGRNQPQHF. CDR3 nucleotide sequence: TGCAGTGCTAGAGTAGCGGGACAGGGGCGCAATCAGCCCCAGCATTTT. The chain joins TRBV20-1 to TRBJ1-5, with 10 bases identical to TRBD1. J gave up 2 bases and V 1 base, and 5 bases lay outside the gene matches. Looked up from germline, CDR1 is DFQATT and CDR2 is SNEGSKA (reference sequence). The length of the CDR3 is 16 residues.

This clonotype was counted a few times. The V gene is TRBV6-5, the J gene TRBJ2-2; weak D call: TRBD1 (6 bases). The CDR3 runs 16 residues. V dropped 2 bases and J dropped 2 bases, with 12 bases sitting between them. Germline V gene sequence: CDR1 MNHEY, CDR2 SVGAGI. Here the CDR3 reads CASSYTGTPNTGELFF. The CDR3 region has the DNA TGTGCCAGCAGTTACACTGGGACACCAAACACCGGGGAGCTGTTTTTT.

This chain joins TRBV29-1 and TRBJ1-3, with 7 bases matching TRBD1. This CDR3 spans 14 amino acids. Trimming cost V 5 bases and J 2 bases; bases outside gene matches: 6. Per germline, CDR1 SQVTM and CDR2 ANQGSEA. CDR3 nucleotide sequence: TGCAGCGTTAACACAGGGGTGGCTGGAAACACCATATATTTT. Its protein product is CSVNTGVAGNTIYF.

This clonotype was found a few times. The V call is TRBV7-6, the J call TRBJ2-7, with TRBD1 matching 11 bases. The V segment lost 5 bases and the J segment 2 bases; nucleotides outside the gene matches: 5. This CDR3 has 15 residues. CDR1 and CDR2 from the germline V gene are SGHVS and FNYEAQ. The CDR3 coding sequence is TGTGCCAGCAGCGCAGGGACAGGGGGTCCCTACGAGCAGTACTTC. Its protein product is CASSAGTGGPYEQYF.

This clonotype occurred a few times. The V and J genes are TRBV12-5 and TRBJ2-3; a weak D match, TRBD2 (6 bases). The V end lost 3 bases, the J end lost 7 bases, and 11 bases lay between the germline ends. The CDR3 consists of 13 residues. Germline CDR1 LGHNT, CDR2 FRNRAP. CDR3 nucleotides: TGTGCTAGTGGTTTTAAAGGAGGGAATACGCAGTATTTT. Translating gives CASGFKGGNTQYF.